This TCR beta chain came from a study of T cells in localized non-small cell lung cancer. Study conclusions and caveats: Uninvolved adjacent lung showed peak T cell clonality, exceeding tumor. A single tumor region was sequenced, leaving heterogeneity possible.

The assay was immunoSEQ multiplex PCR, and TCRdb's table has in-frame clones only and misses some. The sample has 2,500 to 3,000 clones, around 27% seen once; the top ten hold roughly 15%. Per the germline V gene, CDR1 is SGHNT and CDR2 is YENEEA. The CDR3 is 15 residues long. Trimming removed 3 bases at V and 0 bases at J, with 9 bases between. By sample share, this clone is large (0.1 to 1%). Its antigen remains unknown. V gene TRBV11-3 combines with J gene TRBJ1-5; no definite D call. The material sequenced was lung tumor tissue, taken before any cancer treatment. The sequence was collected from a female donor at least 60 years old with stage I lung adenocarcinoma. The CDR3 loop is CASSLARNSNQPQHF. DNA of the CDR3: TGTGCCAGCAGCTTGGCCAGGAATAGCAATCAGCCCCAGCATTTT.